The 11 T cell receptor beta chains below were found in one sample sequenced in a study of neurological immune-mediated disorders (dated by TCRdb to the late 2010s). What the time point label conveys for this sample: longitudinal time-point 1 (baseline). Library method: 5' RACE. TCRdb names Illumina HiSeq 2500 as the instrument used. TCRdb's own reprocessing of the public reads used fastp at Q25 and MiXCR and kept productive beta chains. Each entry is one CDR3 protein sequence, shown with its most common DNA and genes. This sample is represented by around 76,000 distinct CDR3 sequences; 9.5% to 13% of them were singletons. Roughly 10% of the sample is taken by the ten largest. Sequenced: PBMCs. These receptors were obtained from a man younger than 40 in good health.

This clonotype was counted at least ten times. This rearrangement joins TRBV28 to TRBJ1-4; D is ambiguous. The length of the CDR3 is 16 residues. The V gene's germline CDR1 is MDHEN and CDR2 SYDVKM. V lost 1 base and J 0 bases, leaving 9 bases between the germline ends. For the CDR3, the DNA is TGTGCCAGCAGTTTATATGGCAGCGCAACTAATGAAAAACTGTTTTTT. Protein product: CASSLYGSATNEKLFF. Variable domain in full (rest from reference TRBV28 and TRBJ1-4): DVKVTQSSRYLVKRTGEKVFLECVQDMDHENMFWYRQDPGLGLRLIYFSYDVKMKEKGDIPEGYSVSREKKERFSLILESASTNQTSMYLCASSLYGSATNEKLFFGSGTQLSVL.

This clonotype was observed many times. The chain couples TRBV20-1 to TRBJ2-7; unclear D gene. The CDR3 is 11 residues long. V lost 4 bases to trimming and J lost 11 bases, with 15 bases between them. Germline loops: CDR1 DFQATT, CDR2 SNEGSKA (reference sequence). The CDR3 loop reads CSATFSLPEYF. In nucleotides, the CDR3 is TGCAGTGCTACCTTCAGTTTACCGGAGTACTTC.

This clonotype appeared many times. The chain joins TRBV7-6 to TRBJ2-3; 14 nucleotides agree with TRBD2. Trimming at V came to 5 bases and at J to 5 bases, leaving 6 bases not matched to a gene. The CDR3 spans 16 residues. The V gene's germline CDR1 is SGHVS and CDR2 FNYEAQ. Written as DNA, the CDR3 is TGTGCCAGCAGCAGCCGACTAGCGGGAGGGATAGATACGCAGTATTTT. This encodes CASSSRLAGGIDTQYF.

This clonotype was observed many times. The genes are TRBV6-2 or TRBV6-3 and TRBJ2-2; 8 nucleotides match TRBD2. The CDR3 consists of 16 residues. After removal of 2 bases from V and 3 bases from J, the junction contained 5 bases not matched to a gene. Per germline, CDR1 MNHEY and CDR2 SVGEGT. CDR3 DNA sequence: TGTGCCAGCAGTTACCAGCGGGAGTGGGACACCGGGGAGCTGTTTTTT. Translation gives CASSYQREWDTGELFF.

Ten or more counts support this clonotype. This chain uses TRBV28 with TRBJ1-2, with unresolved D. The ends were cut back, 6 bases at V and 6 bases at J, with 11 bases in the middle. Per germline, CDR1 MDHEN and CDR2 SYDVKM. The CDR3 is made up of 12 amino acids. The CDR3 loop reads CASSAAGDGYTF. The CDR3 DNA is TGTGCCAGCAGCGCGGCCGGGGATGGCTACACCTTC.

This clonotype was found many times. The chain links TRBV20-1 to TRBJ2-2; 7 positions agree with TRBD2. Germline-derived CDR1 and CDR2 are DFQATT and SNEGSKA (reference sequence). The V gene end was trimmed by 2 bases and the J gene end by 10 bases; junction bases not matched to a gene: 13. The CDR3 runs to 15 residues. The CDR3 loop is CSARPLLARDVELFF. CDR3 in DNA: TGCAGTGCTAGACCCCTACTAGCGCGTGACGTGGAGCTGTTTTTT.

The table lists this clonotype with many counts. V is TRBV5-1 and J is TRBJ2-7, with 7 bases identical to TRBD1. Unmatched junction bases numbered 12, after V lost 1 base and J lost 2 bases. The CDR3 consists of 17 residues. Looked up from germline, CDR1 is SGHRS and CDR2 is YFSETQ. The CDR3: CASSLTGQAHPPYEQYF. CDR3 sequence (DNA): TGCGCCAGCAGCTTGACAGGACAGGCCCACCCTCCCTACGAGCAGTACTTC. Full variable domain (missing parts from reference TRBV5-1 and TRBJ2-7): KAGVTQTPRYLIKTRGQQVTLSCSPISGHRSVSWYQQTPGQGLQFLFEYFSETQRNKGNFPGRFSGRQFSNSRSEMNVSTLELGDSALYLCASSLTGQAHPPYEQYFGPGTRLTVT.

The chain combines TRBV7-3 with TRBJ2-7, with 12 bases aligning to TRBD2. The CDR3 is 14 residues long. V shed 5 bases, J shed 4 bases, and the junction held 3 bases outside the gene matches. Germline V lookup: CDR1 SGHTA, CDR2 FQGTGA. In DNA form, the CDR3 reads TGTGCCAGCAGCCCTAGCGGGGGGGCGTACGAGCAGTACTTC. Translating gives CASSPSGGAYEQYF.

This clonotype came up many times. The chain joins TRBV5-1 to TRBJ2-7, with a weak D call TRBD1 (6 bases). Trimming stripped 0 bases from V and 5 bases from J, with 33 bases between. This CDR3 is 21 amino acids long. Germline V gene sequence: CDR1 SGHRS, CDR2 YFSETQ. CDR3 sequence: CASSLGTPGTRNRVRYDEQYF. The CDR3, as DNA: TGCGCCAGCAGCTTGGGTACTCCCGGCACGCGGAACAGGGTGAGGTATGACGAGCAGTACTTC.

This clonotype appeared many times. The gene calls are TRBV2 and TRBJ2-5, with D unresolved. The V end was cut by 0 bases, the J end by 5 bases, with 4 bases between. The CDR3 runs 12 residues. CDR1 is SNHLY, CDR2 FYNNEI, per germline. The CDR3 protein is CASSEARETQYF. The CDR3 region has the DNA TGTGCCAGCAGTGAAGCAAGGGAGACCCAGTACTTC.

This clonotype was seen at least ten times. The chain has TRBV28 and TRBJ2-1; unclear D gene. Germline V lookup: CDR1 MDHEN, CDR2 SYDVKM. The CDR3 sequence is 11 residues long. V gave up 7 bases and J gave up 6 bases, with 7 bases separating them. CDR3 nucleotide sequence: TGTGCCAGCACCCCGGGCAATGAGCAGTTCTTC. It translates to CASTPGNEQFF.